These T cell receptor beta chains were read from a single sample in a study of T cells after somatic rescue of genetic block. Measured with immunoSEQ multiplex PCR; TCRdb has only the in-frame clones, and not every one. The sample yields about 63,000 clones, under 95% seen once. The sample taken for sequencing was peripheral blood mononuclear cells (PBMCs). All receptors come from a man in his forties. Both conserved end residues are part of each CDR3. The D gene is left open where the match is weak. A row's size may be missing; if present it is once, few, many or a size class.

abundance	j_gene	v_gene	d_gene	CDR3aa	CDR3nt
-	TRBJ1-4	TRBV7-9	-	CASSTRSRVGEKLFF	TGTGCCAGCAGCACCCGGAGTAGGGTTGGAGAAAAACTGTTTTTT
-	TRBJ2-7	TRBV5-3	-	CARSGPDLSSYEQYF	TGTGCCAGAAGCGGTCCGGACCTCAGCTCCTACGAGCAGTACTTC
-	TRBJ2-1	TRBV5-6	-	CASLRDGSYNEQFF	TGTGCCAGCTTGAGGGACGGCTCCTACAATGAGCAGTTCTTC
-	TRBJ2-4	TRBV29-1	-	CSVAGTENIQYF	TGCAGCGTCGCCGGGACGGAAAACATTCAGTACTTC
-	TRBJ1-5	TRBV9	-	CASSVVSPFGRNNQPQHF	TGTGCCAGCAGCGTCGTATCCCCTTTTGGGCGGAACAATCAGCCCCAGCATTTT
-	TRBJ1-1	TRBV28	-	CASKQQVNTEAFF	TGTGCCAGCAAGCAGCAGGTGAACACTGAAGCTTTCTTT
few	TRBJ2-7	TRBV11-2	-	CASSDRGLVYEQYF	TGTGCCAGCAGCGACAGGGGACTAGTCTACGAGCAGTACTTC
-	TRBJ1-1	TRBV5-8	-	CASSLVLGMNTEAFF	TGTGCCAGCAGCTTGGTTCTGGGGATGAACACTGAAGCTTTCTTT
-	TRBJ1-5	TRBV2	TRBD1	CASRGPGQGNQPQHF	TGTGCCAGCAGGGGTCCGGGACAGGGGAATCAGCCCCAGCATTTT
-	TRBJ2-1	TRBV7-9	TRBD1	CASSPILGQGGNEQFF	TGTGCCAGCAGCCCAATCCTCGGACAGGGCGGGAATGAGCAGTTCTTC
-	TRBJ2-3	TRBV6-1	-	CASSEWGTDTQYF	TGTGCCAGCAGTGAATGGGGCACAGATACGCAGTATTTT
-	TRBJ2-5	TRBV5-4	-	CASSLPRRPGQYF	TGTGCCAGCAGCTTGCCCCGACGCCCCGGGCAGTACTTC
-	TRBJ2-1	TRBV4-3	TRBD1	CASSQGQGYYNEQFF	TGCGCCAGCAGCCAGGGACAGGGTTATTACAATGAGCAGTTCTTC
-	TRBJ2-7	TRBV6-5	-	CASSYRVSSYEQYF	TGTGCCAGCAGTTATAGGGTGAGCTCCTACGAGCAGTACTTC
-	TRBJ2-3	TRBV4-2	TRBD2	CASLGLAGIRTDTQYF	TGTGCCAGCCTTGGGCTAGCGGGGATACGCACAGATACGCAGTATTTT
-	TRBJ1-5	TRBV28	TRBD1	CASSSGQANQPQHF	TGTGCCAGCAGTTCGGGACAGGCTAACCAGCCCCAGCATTTT
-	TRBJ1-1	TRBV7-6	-	CASSLAENTEAFF	TGTGCCAGCAGCTTAGCAGAGAACACTGAAGCTTTCTTT
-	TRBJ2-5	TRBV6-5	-	CASSLGETQYF	TGTGCCAGCAGTTTGGGGGAGACCCAGTACTTC
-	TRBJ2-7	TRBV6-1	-	CASRAPDRLNEQYF	TGTGCCAGCAGAGCCCCGGACAGATTAAACGAGCAGTACTTC
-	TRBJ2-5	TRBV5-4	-	CASSLARGGQQETQYF	TGTGCCAGCAGCTTGGCCCGGGGGGGACAGCAAGAGACCCAGTACTTC
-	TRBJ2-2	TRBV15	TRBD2	CATIGLAGVGELFF	TGTGCCACTATAGGACTAGCGGGAGTCGGGGAGCTGTTTTTT
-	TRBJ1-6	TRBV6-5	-	CASSYRQGTRSPLHF	TGTGCCAGCAGTTACCGTCAGGGTACCAGATCACCCCTCCACTTT
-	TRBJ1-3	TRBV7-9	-	CASSQGQTGNTIYF	TGTGCCAGCAGCCAAGGACAGACTGGAAACACCATATATTTT
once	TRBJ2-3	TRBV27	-	CATVGAATDTQYF	TGTGCCACCGTGGGGGCCGCCACAGATACGCAGTATTTT
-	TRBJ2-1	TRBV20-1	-	CSAGDWEQFF	TGCAGTGCCGGGGATTGGGAGCAGTTCTTC
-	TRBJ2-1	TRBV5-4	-	CASQQEYNEQFF	TGTGCCAGCCAACAGGAATACAATGAGCAGTTCTTC
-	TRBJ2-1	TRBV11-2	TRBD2	CASSSRLAGGRSYNEQFF	TGTGCCAGCAGCTCGAGACTAGCGGGGGGGCGGTCCTACAATGAGCAGTTCTTC
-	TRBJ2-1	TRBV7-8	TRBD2	CASSLTSGRNEQFF	TGTGCCAGCAGCTTAACTAGCGGGAGGAATGAGCAGTTCTTC
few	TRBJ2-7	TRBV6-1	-	CASVGDLVEQYF	TGTGCCAGCGTCGGGGACCTCGTCGAGCAGTACTTC
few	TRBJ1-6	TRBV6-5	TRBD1	CASSYSGQGNSPLHF	TGTGCCAGCAGTTACTCCGGACAGGGTAATTCACCCCTCCACTTT
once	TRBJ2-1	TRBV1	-	CTSSQDQREGRNEQFF	TGCACCAGCAGCCAAGATCAGAGGGAGGGCCGTAATGAGCAGTTCTTC
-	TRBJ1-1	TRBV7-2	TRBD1	CASSYRQGALGAGAFF	TGTGCCAGCAGCTACCGACAGGGGGCGCTTGGGGCTGGAGCTTTCTTT
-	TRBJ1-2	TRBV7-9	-	CASSLEVTGRSGYTF	TGTGCCAGCAGCTTGGAGGTGACAGGTCGTTCGGGCTACACCTTC
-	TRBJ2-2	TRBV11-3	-	CASSLRGATNTGELFF	TGTGCCAGCAGCCTCCGGGGGGCCACGAACACCGGGGAGCTGTTTTTT
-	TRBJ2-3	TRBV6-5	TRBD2	CASSGRGGSTDTQYF	TGTGCCAGCAGTGGCCGCGGGGGGTCCACAGATACGCAGTATTTT
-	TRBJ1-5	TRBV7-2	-	CASSSPGVRNQPQHF	TGTGCCAGCAGCTCACCGGGAGTAAGGAATCAGCCCCAGCATTTT
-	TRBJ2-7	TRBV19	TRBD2	CASSWAGDEQYF	TGTGCCAGTAGTTGGGCGGGGGACGAGCAGTACTTC
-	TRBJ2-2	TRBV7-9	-	CASSSQRAGELFF	TGTGCCAGCAGCTCCCAGCGGGCCGGGGAGCTGTTTTTT
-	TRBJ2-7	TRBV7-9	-	CASSLEFRAANDYEQYF	TGTGCCAGCAGCTTAGAATTCAGGGCCGCGAATGACTACGAGCAGTACTTC
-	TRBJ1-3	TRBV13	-	CASSLGVLLNTIYF	TGTGCCAGCAGCTTAGGGGTTTTGCTAAACACCATATATTTT
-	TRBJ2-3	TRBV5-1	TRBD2	CASSFGRGGTDTQYF	TGCGCCAGCAGCTTTGGTCGGGGGGGCACAGATACGCAGTATTTT
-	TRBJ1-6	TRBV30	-	CAWSARGLHNSPLHF	TGTGCCTGGAGTGCTCGCGGACTACATAATTCACCCCTCCACTTT
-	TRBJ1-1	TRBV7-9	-	CASSLMGGPGTEAFF	TGTGCCAGCAGCTTAATGGGGGGGCCAGGGACTGAAGCTTTCTTT
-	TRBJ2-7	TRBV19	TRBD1	CASSSVWDRVREQYF	TGTGCCAGTAGTTCTGTGTGGGACAGGGTCCGCGAGCAGTACTTC
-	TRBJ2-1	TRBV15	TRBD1	CATRGQGAAYNEQFF	TGTGCCACCAGGGGACAGGGGGCCGCCTACAATGAGCAGTTCTTC
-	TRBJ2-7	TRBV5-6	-	CASTRGPSSYEQYF	TGTGCCAGCACGCGGGGTCCCTCCTCCTACGAGCAGTACTTC
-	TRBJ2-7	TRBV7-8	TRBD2	CASQRGAGGYEQYF	TGTGCCAGTCAAAGGGGGGCGGGAGGCTACGAGCAGTACTTC
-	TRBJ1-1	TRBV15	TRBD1	CATSGRTGWNTEAFF	TGTGCCACCAGCGGACGGACAGGATGGAACACTGAAGCTTTCTTT
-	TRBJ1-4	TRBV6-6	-	CASSYSTGGGQEKLFF	TGTGCCAGCAGTTACTCGACAGGTGGTGGTCAGGAAAAACTGTTTTTT
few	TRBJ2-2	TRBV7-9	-	CASSLIVGNTGELFF	TGTGCCAGCAGCCTGATCGTGGGAAACACCGGGGAGCTGTTTTTT
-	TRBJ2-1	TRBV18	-	CASSPLAYSYNEQFF	TGTGCCAGCTCACCACTAGCTTACTCCTACAATGAGCAGTTCTTC
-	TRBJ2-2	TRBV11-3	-	CASSLTGDTGELFF	TGTGCCAGCAGCTTGACGGGAGACACCGGGGAGCTGTTTTTT
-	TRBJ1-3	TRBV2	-	CASSERGSGNTIYF	TGTGCCAGCAGTGAAAGAGGATCTGGAAACACCATATATTTT
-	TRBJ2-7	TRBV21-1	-	CASSKGVYRLHYEQYF	TGTGCCAGCAGCAAAGGCGTATACCGACTCCACTACGAGCAGTACTTC
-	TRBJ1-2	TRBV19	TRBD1	CASRNRQGGVYGYTF	TGTGCCAGTAGAAATCGACAGGGCGGAGTATATGGCTACACCTTC
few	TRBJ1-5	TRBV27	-	CASSPVVGQPQHF	TGTGCCAGCAGCCCAGTCGTGGGCCAGCCCCAGCATTTT
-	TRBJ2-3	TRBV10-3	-	CAINQSPMDTQYF	TGTGCCATCAATCAGTCCCCAATGGATACGCAGTATTTT
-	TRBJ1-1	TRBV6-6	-	CASQRGGGTEAFF	TGTGCCAGCCAGAGGGGGGGAGGCACTGAAGCTTTCTTT
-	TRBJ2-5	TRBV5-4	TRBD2	CASSLYGSGAQETQYF	TGTGCCAGCAGCTTGTATGGTAGCGGGGCACAAGAGACCCAGTACTTC